Included here is one T cell receptor (beta chain) sequence, with context. This CDR3 contains 12 residues. V was cut by 7 bases and J by 1 base, with 8 bases left in between. Germline values: CDR1 MNHNS, CDR2 SASEGT. The repertoire was sequenced with immunoSEQ multiplex PCR; TCRdb's copy has only in-frame clones and lacks some. The sample records some 660,000 clones, about 90% being singletons. These data come from a study of shared T cell receptors in the human thymus. These data are also associated with another study on human thymus T cells. That work contributes: Thymus tissue for the work was resected from patients undergoing corrective heart surgery. The authors found apparently biased V and J gene usage in thymic and blood repertoires. The related literature has documented a marked overlap of thymic repertoires among unrelated individuals.

Sequencing was carried out using thymocytes. This rearrangement joins TRBV6-1 to TRBJ2-7; weak D call: TRBD2 (6 bases). This TCR was sampled from a boy in the first two years of life with a congenital heart defect. The CDR3: CASMGRSYEQYF. The CDR3 coding sequence is TGTGCCAGCATGGGGAGGTCCTACGAGCAGTACTTC.